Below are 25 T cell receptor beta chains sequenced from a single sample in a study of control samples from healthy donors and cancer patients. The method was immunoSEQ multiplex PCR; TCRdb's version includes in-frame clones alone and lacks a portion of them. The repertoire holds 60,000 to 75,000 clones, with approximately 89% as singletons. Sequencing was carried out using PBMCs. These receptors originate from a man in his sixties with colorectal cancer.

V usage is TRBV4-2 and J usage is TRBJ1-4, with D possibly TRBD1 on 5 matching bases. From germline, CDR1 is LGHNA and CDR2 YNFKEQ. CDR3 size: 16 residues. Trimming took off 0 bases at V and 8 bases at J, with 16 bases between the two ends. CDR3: CASSQDRRARGEKLFF. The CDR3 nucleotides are TGTGCCAGCAGCCAAGATAGGAGGGCCCGGGGGGAAAAACTGTTTTTT.

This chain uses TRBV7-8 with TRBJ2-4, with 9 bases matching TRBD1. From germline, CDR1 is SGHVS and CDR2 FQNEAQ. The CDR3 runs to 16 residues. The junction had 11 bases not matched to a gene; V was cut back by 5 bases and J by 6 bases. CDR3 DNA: TGTGCCAGCAGCGCCAGAAACAGGGGGCTGGCAAACATTCAGTACTTC. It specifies CASSARNRGLANIQYF.

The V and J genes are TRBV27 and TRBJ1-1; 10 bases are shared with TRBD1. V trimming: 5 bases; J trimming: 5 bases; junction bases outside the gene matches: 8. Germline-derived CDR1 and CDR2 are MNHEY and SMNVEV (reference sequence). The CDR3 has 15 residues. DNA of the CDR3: TGTGCCAGCAGTCGCCACGGACAGGGGGGGACTGAAGCTTTCTTT. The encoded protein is CASSRHGQGGTEAFF.

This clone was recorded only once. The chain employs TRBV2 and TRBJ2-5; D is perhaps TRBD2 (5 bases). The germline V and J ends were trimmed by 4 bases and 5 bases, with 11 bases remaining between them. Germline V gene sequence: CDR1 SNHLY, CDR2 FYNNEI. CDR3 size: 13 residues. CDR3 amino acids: CASSAGNSETQYF. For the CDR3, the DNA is TGTGCCAGCAGTGCGGGGAATTCGGAGACCCAGTACTTC.

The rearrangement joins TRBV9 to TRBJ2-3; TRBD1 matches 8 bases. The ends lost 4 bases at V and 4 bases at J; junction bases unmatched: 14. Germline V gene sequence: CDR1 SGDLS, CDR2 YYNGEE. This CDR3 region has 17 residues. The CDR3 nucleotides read TGTGCCAGCAGCCCCCACGGGAGACAGGGGCAGCCAGATACGCAGTATTTT. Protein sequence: CASSPHGRQGQPDTQYF.

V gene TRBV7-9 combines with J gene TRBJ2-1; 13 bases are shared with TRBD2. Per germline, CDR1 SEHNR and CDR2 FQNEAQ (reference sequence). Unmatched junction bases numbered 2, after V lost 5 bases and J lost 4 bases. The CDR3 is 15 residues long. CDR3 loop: CASSRTSGGYNEQFF. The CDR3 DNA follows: TGTGCCAGCAGCCGGACTAGCGGGGGTTACAATGAGCAGTTCTTC.

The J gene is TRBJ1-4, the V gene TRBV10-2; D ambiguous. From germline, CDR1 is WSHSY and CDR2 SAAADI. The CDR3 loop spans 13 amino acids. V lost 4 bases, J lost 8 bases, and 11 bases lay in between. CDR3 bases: TGCGCCAGCAGTGGATCAGGAAGCGAAAAACTGTTTTTT. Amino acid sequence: CASSGSGSEKLFF.

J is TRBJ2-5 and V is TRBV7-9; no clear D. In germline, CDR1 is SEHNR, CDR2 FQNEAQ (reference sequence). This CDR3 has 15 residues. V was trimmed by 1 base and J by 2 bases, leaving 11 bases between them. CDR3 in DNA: TGTGCCAGCAGCTTAGGTGTTGACGGGCAAGAGACCCAGTACTTC. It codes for CASSLGVDGQETQYF.

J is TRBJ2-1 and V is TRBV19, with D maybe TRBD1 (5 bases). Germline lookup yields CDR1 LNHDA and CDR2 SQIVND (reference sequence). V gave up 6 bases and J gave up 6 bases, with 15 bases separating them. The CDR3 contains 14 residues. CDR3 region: CASRPDSIGNEQFF. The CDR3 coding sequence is TGTGCCAGTAGACCTGACAGCATAGGCAATGAGCAGTTCTTC. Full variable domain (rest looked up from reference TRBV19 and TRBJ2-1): DGGITQSPKYLFRKEGQNVTLSCEQNLNHDAMYWYRQDPGQGLRLIYYSQIVNDFQKGDIAEGYSVSREKKESFPLTVTSAQKNPTAFYLCASRPDSIGNEQFFGPGTRLTVL.

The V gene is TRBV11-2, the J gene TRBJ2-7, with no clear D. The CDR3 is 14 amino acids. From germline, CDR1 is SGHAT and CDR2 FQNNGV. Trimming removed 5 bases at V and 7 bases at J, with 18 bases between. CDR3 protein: CASSPFFGLGEQYF. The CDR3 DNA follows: TGTGCCAGCAGCCCCTTTTTTGGGTTGGGGGAGCAGTACTTC.

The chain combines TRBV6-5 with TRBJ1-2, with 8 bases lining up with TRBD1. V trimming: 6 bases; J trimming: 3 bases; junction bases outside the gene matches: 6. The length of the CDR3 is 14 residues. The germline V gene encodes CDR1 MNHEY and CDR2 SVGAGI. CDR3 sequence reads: CASRAPDRDYGYTF. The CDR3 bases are TGTGCCAGCAGAGCCCCGGACAGGGACTATGGCTACACCTTC.

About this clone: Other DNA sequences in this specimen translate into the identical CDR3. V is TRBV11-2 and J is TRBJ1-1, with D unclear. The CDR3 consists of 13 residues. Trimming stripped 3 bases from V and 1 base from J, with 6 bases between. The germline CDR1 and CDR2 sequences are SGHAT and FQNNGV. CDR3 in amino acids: CASSLRENTEAFF. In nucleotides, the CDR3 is TGTGCCAGCAGCTTGAGAGAGAACACTGAAGCTTTCTTT.

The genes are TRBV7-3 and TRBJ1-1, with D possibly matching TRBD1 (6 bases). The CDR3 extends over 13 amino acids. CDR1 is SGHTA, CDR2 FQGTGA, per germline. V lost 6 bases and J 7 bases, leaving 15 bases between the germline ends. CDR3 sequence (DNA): TGTGCCAGCAGTCTGGGGCAGGGGAGTGAAGCTTTCTTT. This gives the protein CASSLGQGSEAFF.

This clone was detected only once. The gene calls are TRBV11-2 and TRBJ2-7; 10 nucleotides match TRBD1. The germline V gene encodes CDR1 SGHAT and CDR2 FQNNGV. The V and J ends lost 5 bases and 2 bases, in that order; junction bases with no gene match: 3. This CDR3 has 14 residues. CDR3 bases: TGTGCCAGCAGCCCGGGGACAGGGGCCTACGAGCAGTACTTC. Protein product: CASSPGTGAYEQYF. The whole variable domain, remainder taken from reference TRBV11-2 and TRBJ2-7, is EAGVAQSPRYKIIEKRQSVAFWCNPISGHATLYWYQQILGQGPKLLIQFQNNGVVDDSQLPKDRFSAERLKGVDSTLKIQPAKLEDSAVYLCASSPGTGAYEQYFGPGTRLTVT.

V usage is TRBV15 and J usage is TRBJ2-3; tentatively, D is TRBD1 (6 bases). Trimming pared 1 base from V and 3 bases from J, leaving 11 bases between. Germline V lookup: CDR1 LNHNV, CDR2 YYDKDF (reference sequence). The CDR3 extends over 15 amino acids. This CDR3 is CATSRGGQGTDTQYF. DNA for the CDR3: TGTGCCACCAGCAGAGGAGGGCAGGGGACAGATACGCAGTATTTT.

CDR3 sequence reads: CASRPYVQETQYF. As DNA, the CDR3 is TGTGCCAGCAGACCTTATGTGCAAGAGACCCAGTACTTC. The V gene is TRBV7-9, the J gene TRBJ2-5; D not certain. This CDR3 comprises 13 residues. Germline values: CDR1 SEHNR, CDR2 FQNEAQ (reference sequence). With 6 bases removed from V and 2 bases from J, the gap between germline ends came to 10 bases.

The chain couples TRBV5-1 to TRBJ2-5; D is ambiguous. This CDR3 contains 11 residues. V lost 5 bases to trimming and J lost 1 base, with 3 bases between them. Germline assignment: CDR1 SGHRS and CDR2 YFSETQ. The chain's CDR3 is CASRAQETQYF. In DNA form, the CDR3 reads TGCGCCAGCAGGGCCCAAGAGACCCAGTACTTC.

CDR3 sequence (DNA): TGTGCCAGCAGCGTAGGAGGGAACAGGGGAGAGACCCAGTACTTC. It is translated as CASSVGGNRGETQYF. This chain joins TRBV9 and TRBJ2-5, with 7 bases that match TRBD1. This CDR3 region has 15 residues. V was clipped by 0 bases and J by 4 bases; unmatched bases: 6. Germline CDR1 reads SGDLS; CDR2 reads YYNGEE. The full variable domain, its missing parts supplied by reference TRBV9 and TRBJ2-5, is DSGVTQTPKHLITATGQRVTLRCSPRSGDLSVYWYQQSLDQGLQFLIQYYNGEERAKGNILERFSAQQFPDLHSELNLSSLELGDSALYFCASSVGGNRGETQYFGPGTRLLVL.

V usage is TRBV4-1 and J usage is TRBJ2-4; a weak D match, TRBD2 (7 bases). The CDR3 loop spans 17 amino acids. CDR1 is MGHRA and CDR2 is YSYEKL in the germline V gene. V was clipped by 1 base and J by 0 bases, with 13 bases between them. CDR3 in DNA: TGCGCCAGCAGCCAAGCCGAAGGGGGGGCAGCCAAAAACATTCAGTACTTC. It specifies CASSQAEGGAAKNIQYF.

DNA for the CDR3: TGCAGCCCCCGGAGGTTGCGGAGGTGCCCCGGGGAGCTGTTTTTT. Translated: CSPRRLRRCPGELFF. V gene TRBV29-1 combines with J gene TRBJ2-2, with D perhaps matching TRBD2 (5 bases). CDR3 length: 15 residues. The V end lost 8 bases, the J end lost 6 bases, and 22 bases lay between the germline ends. CDR1 and CDR2 (germline): SQVTM, ANQGSEA.

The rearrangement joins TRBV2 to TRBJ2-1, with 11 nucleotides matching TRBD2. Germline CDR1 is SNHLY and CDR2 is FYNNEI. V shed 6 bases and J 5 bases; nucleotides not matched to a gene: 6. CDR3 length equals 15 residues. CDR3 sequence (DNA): TGTGCCAGCAGCGCTAGCGGGGGGCGAAACAATGAGCAGTTCTTC. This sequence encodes CASSASGGRNNEQFF.

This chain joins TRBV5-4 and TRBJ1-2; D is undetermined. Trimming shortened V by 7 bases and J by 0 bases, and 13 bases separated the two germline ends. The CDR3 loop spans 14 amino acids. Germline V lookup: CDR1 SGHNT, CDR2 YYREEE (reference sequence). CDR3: CASLGSNPNYGYTF. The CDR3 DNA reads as TGTGCCAGCTTGGGATCAAATCCTAACTATGGCTACACCTTC.

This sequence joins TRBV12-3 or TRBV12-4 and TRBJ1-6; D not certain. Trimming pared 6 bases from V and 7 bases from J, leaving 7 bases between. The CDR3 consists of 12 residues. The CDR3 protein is CASRQDNSPLHF. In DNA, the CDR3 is TGTGCCAGCAGGCAGGACAATTCACCCCTCCACTTT.

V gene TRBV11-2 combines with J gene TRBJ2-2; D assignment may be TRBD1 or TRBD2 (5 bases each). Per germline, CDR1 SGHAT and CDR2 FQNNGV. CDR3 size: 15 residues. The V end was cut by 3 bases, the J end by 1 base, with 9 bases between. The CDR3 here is CASSFPGLNTGELFF. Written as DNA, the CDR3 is TGTGCCAGCAGCTTTCCGGGGCTGAACACCGGGGAGCTGTTTTTT.

CDR3 in amino acids: CATSVHGYYEQYF. The CDR3 DNA reads as TGTGCCACCAGTGTCCACGGATACTACGAGCAGTACTTC. The gene calls are TRBV24-1 and TRBJ2-7; D remains ambiguous. Per germline, CDR1 KGHDR and CDR2 SFDVKD. The CDR3 length is 13 residues. V lost 5 bases to trimming and J lost 3 bases, with 10 bases between them.